This T cell receptor beta chain was documented in a study of blood T cell repertoires in COVID-19. About the study: PBMCs, B-cell-depleted T cells, or T cells were the source of the cDNA or gDNA that made up the material.

How the authors handled the data: Reference gene primer amplification gave nucleated cell count estimates. The protocol was immunoSEQ multiplex PCR, while the TCRdb copy is restricted to in-frame clones and leaves out a portion. The V and J calls and the clone size are those of that table, but D and trimming were determined from the DNA. The sample contains tens of thousands of clones, roughly 90% of which appear only once. Input material: peripheral blood. This clonotype originated in a man in his fifties or sixties with acute or convalescent COVID-19.

CDR3 nucleotide sequence: TGTGCCAGCAGCTTGGCCGTGCCCCTACTAGCGGGGGGCTACACAGATACGCAGTATTTT. It encodes CASSLAVPLLAGGYTDTQYF. The chain links TRBV5-8 to TRBJ2-3, with 12 bases aligning to TRBD2. In germline, CDR1 is SGHTS, CDR2 YDEGEE. J gave up 2 bases and V 0 bases, and 13 bases lay outside the gene matches. The CDR3 sequence is 20 residues long.